Each of the 16 T cell receptor beta chains below was sequenced from the same sample in a study of cytomegalovirus exposure and HLA in healthy donors. The PCR had 60 Vbeta and 13 Jbeta primers. Here immunoSEQ multiplex PCR was the method, and the copy in TCRdb shows in-frame clones only, minus some. Of 130,000 to 150,000 clones in the sample, around 66% were seen once. Sequenced sample: PBMCs. The receptor set was obtained from a woman in her 30s in good health and CMV-seropositive.

A few counts support this clone. The rearrangement uses TRBV5-4 and TRBJ1-2, with 9 bases identical to TRBD1. The CDR3 length is 14 residues. Unmatched junction bases numbered 8, after V lost 5 bases and J lost 6 bases. Germline V gives CDR1 SGHNT, CDR2 YYREEE (reference sequence). CDR3 loop: CASRTTGGIDGYTF. In DNA, the CDR3 is TGTGCCAGCAGAACGACAGGGGGAATAGATGGCTACACCTTC.

This chain uses TRBV5-6 with TRBJ2-1; D is unresolved. Trimming left V 0 bases short and J 9 bases short, with 10 bases between. CDR1 SGHDT and CDR2 YYEEEE come from the germline V gene. This CDR3 spans 13 amino acids. The CDR3 loop is CASSLERLGEQFF. CDR3 nucleotides: TGTGCCAGCAGCTTGGAGCGTTTGGGTGAGCAGTTCTTC.

The chain employs TRBV6-5 and TRBJ2-7; possibly TRBD2 for D (6 bases). The CDR3 runs to 12 residues. V lost 6 bases and J 7 bases, leaving 13 bases between the germline ends. Germline V gene sequence: CDR1 MNHEY, CDR2 SVGAGI. In DNA form, the CDR3 reads TGTGCCAGCAGCCCAATCCGGGGGGAGCAGTACTTC. It codes for CASSPIRGEQYF.

This chain uses TRBV5-1 with TRBJ2-5; no reliable D call. CDR1 is SGHRS, CDR2 YFSETQ, per germline. The CDR3 totals 13 residues. Trimming took off 0 bases at V and 5 bases at J, with 8 bases between the two ends. For the CDR3, the DNA is TGCGCCAGCAGCTTGGGCGCCATGGAGACCCAGTACTTC. Residues: CASSLGAMETQYF.

The J gene is TRBJ1-1, the V gene TRBV27; D not resolved. CDR3 length equals 12 residues. Per germline, CDR1 MNHEY and CDR2 SMNVEV (reference sequence). Trimming took 3 bases from V and 8 from J, leaving 10 bases between them. The CDR3 loop reads CASSFPGKEAFF. CDR3 bases: TGTGCCAGCAGTTTTCCCGGGAAAGAAGCTTTCTTT.

The chain carries TRBV7-9 and TRBJ2-7, with D perhaps matching TRBD2 (5 bases). The CDR3 spans 13 residues. V shed 5 bases and J shed 6 bases, with 14 bases lying between them. Per germline, CDR1 SEHNR and CDR2 FQNEAQ (reference sequence). Here the CDR3 reads CASSQEGSCEQYF. CDR3 bases: TGTGCCAGCAGCCAGGAAGGGAGCTGCGAGCAGTACTTC.

This clone showed up just once. V and J are TRBV14 and TRBJ1-1; no definite D call. The CDR3 consists of 15 residues. V was pared by 2 bases and J by 0 bases, with 10 bases between. Germline values: CDR1 SGHDN, CDR2 FVKESK. CDR3 amino acids: CASSQTPGMNTEAFF. DNA for the CDR3: TGTGCCAGCAGCCAAACCCCGGGTATGAACACTGAAGCTTTCTTT.

This chain uses TRBV7-9 with TRBJ2-2; the D gene is possibly TRBD1 (5 bases). The V gene's germline CDR1 is SEHNR and CDR2 FQNEAQ (reference sequence). This CDR3 is 13 amino acids long. V gave up 9 bases and J gave up 5 bases, with 13 bases separating them. Here the CDR3 DNA reads TGTGCCAGTGGTCCTCGACAGACCGGGGAGCTGTTTTTT. It encodes CASGPRQTGELFF.

J is TRBJ2-5 and V is TRBV10-3; D may be TRBD2 (5 bases). CDR1 is ENHRY, CDR2 SYGVKD, per germline. The CDR3 totals 13 residues. V was shortened by 4 bases and J by 2 bases, with 8 bases between the two germline ends. The CDR3 is CAISAGDQETQYF. For the CDR3, the DNA is TGTGCCATCAGTGCCGGGGATCAAGAGACCCAGTACTTC.

The V gene is TRBV6-5, the J gene TRBJ2-5, with 7 positions matching TRBD1. The V segment lost 7 bases and the J segment 2 bases; nucleotides outside the gene matches: 7. The CDR3 spans 14 residues. Germline V lookup: CDR1 MNHEY, CDR2 SVGAGI. CDR3: CASKTTGEQETQYF. The CDR3 nucleotides read TGTGCCAGCAAAACCACAGGGGAACAAGAGACCCAGTACTTC.

The chain links TRBV7-2 to TRBJ2-1; TRBD2 matches at 13 bases. J gave up 3 bases and V 3 bases, and 5 bases lay outside the gene matches. CDR3 length: 17 residues. The germline gives CDR1 SGHTA, CDR2 FQGNSA. CDR3 nucleotide sequence: TGTGCCAGCAGCTTCCGGACTAGCGGGGGCATCTACAATGAGCAGTTCTTC. Translating gives CASSFRTSGGIYNEQFF.

This clone was picked up a small number of times. The CDR3 coding sequence is TGTGCCTGGACACGATCCGGGACAGAAGAGACCCAGTACTTC. Encoded protein: CAWTRSGTEETQYF. The chain links TRBV30 to TRBJ2-5; 7 bases are a match to TRBD1. CDR3 length: 14 amino acids. V shed 4 bases and J 3 bases; nucleotides not matched to a gene: 8. Germline CDR1 and CDR2: GTSNPN and SVGIG (reference sequence).

A remark on this clone: Other DNA sequences of this sample code for an identical CDR3. This chain joins TRBV2 and TRBJ1-5, with TRBD1 as a possible D gene (5 bases). The CDR3 totals 13 residues. V lost 3 bases to trimming and J lost 2 bases, with 5 bases between them. Germline CDR1 SNHLY, CDR2 FYNNEI. The CDR3 protein is CASSEGRNQPQHF. The CDR3 DNA is TGTGCCAGCAGTGAGGGGCGCAATCAGCCCCAGCATTTT.

The chain employs TRBV5-5 and TRBJ2-3; 9 bases are a match to TRBD1. J gave up 2 bases and V 4 bases, and 8 bases lay outside the gene matches. The CDR3 covers 16 residues. The germline V gene encodes CDR1 SGHKS and CDR2 YYEKEE (reference sequence). CDR3 DNA: TGTGCCAGCAGCATACCCACAGGGGGCATCACAGATACGCAGTATTTT. Encoded protein: CASSIPTGGITDTQYF.

The DNA for the CDR3 is TGTGCCAGCAGTTCCCAGGGTGTGTGGACTGAAGCTTTCTTT. This translates into CASSSQGVWTEAFF. The rearrangement links TRBV28 to TRBJ1-1; D is perhaps TRBD1 (5 bases). There are 14 residues in the CDR3. The germline V gene has CDR1 MDHEN and CDR2 SYDVKM. Trimming left V 4 bases short and J 5 bases short, with 14 bases between.

V usage is TRBV5-8 and J usage is TRBJ1-1; possibly TRBD1 for D (5 bases). The V and J ends lost 4 bases and 1 base respectively, with 11 bases between them. This CDR3 is 14 amino acids long. CDR1 and CDR2 from the germline V gene are SGHTS and YDEGEE. CDR3 sequence reads: CASSPQGPNTEAFF. Written as DNA, the CDR3 is TGTGCCAGCAGCCCTCAGGGCCCGAACACTGAAGCTTTCTTT.